What follows describes a single TCR beta chain. What it binds is unknown. Primers for the PCR totalled 60 Vbeta and 13 Jbeta. Clones were sequenced by immunoSEQ multiplex PCR, and TCRdb holds only the in-frame ones, with some missing. The data show 150,000 to 200,000 clones, with nearly 80% seen just once and roughly an eighth held by the top ten. These data are taken from a study of cytomegalovirus exposure and HLA in healthy donors. Study-wide results and caveats: Reported results showed that the classifier diagnosed cytomegalovirus status with high specificity and sensitivity.

The CDR3 length is 16 residues. CDR1 SGHRS and CDR2 YFSETQ come from the germline V gene. V shed 2 bases, J shed 5 bases, and the junction held 11 bases outside the gene matches. This chain links TRBV5-1 with TRBJ1-1, with TRBD1 matching 8 bases. The source material was PBMCs. The source of this sequence is a woman in her 40s in good health and CMV-seronegative. For the CDR3, the DNA is TGCGCCAGCAGCTTTGATCGACAGGGGAGGAGGACTGAAGCTTTCTTT. Encoded protein: CASSFDRQGRRTEAFF.